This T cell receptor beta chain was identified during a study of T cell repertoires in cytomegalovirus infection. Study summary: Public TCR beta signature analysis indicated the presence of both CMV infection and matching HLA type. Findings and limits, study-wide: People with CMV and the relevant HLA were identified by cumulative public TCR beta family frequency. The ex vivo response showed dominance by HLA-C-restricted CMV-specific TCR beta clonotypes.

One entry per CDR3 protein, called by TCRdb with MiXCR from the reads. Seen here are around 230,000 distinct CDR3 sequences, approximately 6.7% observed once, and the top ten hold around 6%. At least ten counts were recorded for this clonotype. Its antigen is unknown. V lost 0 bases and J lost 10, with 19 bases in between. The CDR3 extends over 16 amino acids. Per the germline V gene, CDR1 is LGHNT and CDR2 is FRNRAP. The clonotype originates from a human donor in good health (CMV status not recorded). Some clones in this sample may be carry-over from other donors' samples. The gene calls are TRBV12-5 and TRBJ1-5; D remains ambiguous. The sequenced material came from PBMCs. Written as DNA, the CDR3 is TGTGCTAGTGGTTTGGTAATCGGCAGCCAATCTATACCCCAGCATTTT. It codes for CASGLVIGSQSIPQHF.